This T cell receptor beta chain is from a study of cytomegalovirus exposure and HLA in healthy donors. Findings and limits, study-wide: CMV antigen specificity of a few CMV-associated chains was confirmed in vitro. Several of the most significant clusters were apparently associated with common viral pathogens in a later analysis. Trimming of TCR beta V- and J-genes showed a link, identified in a later analysis, to a missense DCLRE1C variant. The authors listed approximately 160 TCR beta chains as cytomegalovirus-associated.

Notes on this clone: As yet, its antigen is unknown.

PCR employed 60 Vbeta and 13 Jbeta primers. Method: immunoSEQ multiplex PCR; TCRdb's copy keeps in-frame clones and lacks some. The sample lists roughly 84,000 clones; around 79% were seen once. Material for sequencing was PBMCs. The sequence derives from a male donor in good health and CMV-seropositive.

CDR3 protein: CASSQVGEGFTEAFF. The CDR3 bases are TGCGCCAGCAGCCAAGTGGGGGAGGGGTTCACTGAAGCTTTCTTT. The rearrangement joins TRBV4-3 to TRBJ1-1; TRBD1 is a possible D gene (5 bases). The germline V and J ends were trimmed by 1 base and 4 bases, with 13 bases remaining between them. Germline CDR1 and CDR2: LGHNA and YSLEER. The CDR3 is 15 amino acids.